Below are 30 T cell receptor beta chains sequenced from a single sample in a study of graft-versus-host responses after intestinal transplantation. The repertoire was sequenced with immunoSEQ multiplex PCR; TCRdb's copy has only in-frame clones and lacks some. The sample has around 26,000 clones, approximately 94% seen once. This material consisted of PBMCs, taken 156 days after intestinal transplant. All receptors derive from a human patient who received an intestinal transplant, so some T cells may come from the graft donor.

This clone was seen a single time. The CDR3 region is CASGGQGYEQYF. The CDR3 nucleotides are TGTGCCAGTGGGGGCCAGGGTTACGAGCAGTACTTC. The rearrangement joins TRBV2 to TRBJ2-7; D perhaps matches TRBD1 (6 bases). The V gene's germline CDR1 is SNHLY and CDR2 FYNNEI. This CDR3 comprises 12 residues. Trimming stripped 9 bases from V and 4 bases from J, with 13 bases between.

This sequence joins TRBV28 and TRBJ2-6, with D tentatively TRBD1 (6 bases). The V gene's germline CDR1 is MDHEN and CDR2 SYDVKM. The CDR3 is 16 residues long. The V end was cut by 6 bases, the J end by 0 bases, with 12 bases between. The CDR3 sequence: CASSEDRDSGANVLTF. In nucleotides, the CDR3 is TGTGCCAGCAGCGAGGACAGAGACTCTGGGGCCAACGTCCTGACTTTC.

J is TRBJ2-2 and V is TRBV4-3, with 12 bases that match TRBD2. The germline CDR1 and CDR2 sequences are LGHNA and YSLEER. V was pared by 1 base and J by 0 bases, with 3 bases of the junction left unmatched. CDR3 length equals 18 residues. This chain's CDR3 is CASSQGLAGASNTGELFF. The DNA of the CDR3 is TGCGCCAGCAGCCAAGGACTAGCGGGGGCTTCGAACACCGGGGAGCTGTTTTTT.

The chain combines TRBV6-5 with TRBJ2-1; 9 bases are a match to TRBD1. CDR1 MNHEY and CDR2 SVGAGI come from the germline V gene. Trimming at V came to 2 bases and at J to 6 bases, leaving 5 bases not matched to a gene. The CDR3 is 15 residues long. The CDR3 reads CASSYRDRDLNEQFF. CDR3 DNA sequence: TGTGCCAGCAGTTACCGGGACAGGGACCTCAATGAGCAGTTCTTC.

This rearrangement joins TRBV6-5 to TRBJ1-6; TRBD1 agrees at 7 bases. This CDR3 has 14 residues. Germline CDR1 is MNHEY and CDR2 is SVGAGI. V lost 5 bases, J lost 10 bases, and 8 bases stayed unmatched. As DNA, the CDR3 is TGTGCCAGCAGTGAATTCAGGGGGGAATCACCCCTCCACTTT. It translates to CASSEFRGESPLHF.

The rearrangement uses TRBV30 and TRBJ2-7; no definite D call. Between the trimmed V and J ends, which lost 0 bases and 5 bases, there was a span of 11 bases. CDR3 size: 13 residues. Germline V gives CDR1 GTSNPN, CDR2 SVGIG (reference sequence). CDR3 protein: CAWSVLGFHEQYF. DNA of the CDR3: TGTGCCTGGAGTGTGCTAGGGTTTCACGAGCAGTACTTC.

J is TRBJ2-7 and V is TRBV2; 8 nucleotides agree with TRBD1. CDR1 SNHLY and CDR2 FYNNEI come from the germline V gene. Trimming removed 6 bases from V and 2 bases from J; junction bases left unmatched: 0. The CDR3 extends over 12 amino acids. CDR3 nucleotides: TGTGCCAGCAGACAGGGGGCCTACGAGCAGTACTTC. Translation: CASRQGAYEQYF. The full variable domain, in which reference TRBV2 and TRBJ2-7 provide the parts outside the CDR3, is EPEVTQTPSHQVTQMGQEVILRCVPISNHLYFYWYRQILGQKVEFLVSFYNNEISEKSEIFDDQFSVERPDGSNFTLKIRSTKLEDSAMYFCASRQGAYEQYFGPGTRLTVT.

V and J are TRBV29-1 and TRBJ2-1, with unresolved D. The CDR3 totals 11 residues. CDR1 and CDR2 from the germline V gene are SQVTM and ANQGSEA. Trimming shortened V by 5 bases and J by 4 bases, and 6 bases separated the two germline ends. This CDR3 reads CSVNLYNEQFF. The CDR3 DNA follows: TGCAGCGTTAACCTTTACAATGAGCAGTTCTTC.

This clone occurred once. One end of the junction fails to match germline, which may point to a read error. The chain couples TRBV4-3 to TRBJ2-5; TRBD2 is a possible D gene (5 bases). The CDR3 totals 14 residues. Germline CDR1 is LGHNA and CDR2 is YSLEER. CDR3: CAGSQDLGRETQYF. Here the CDR3 DNA reads TGCGCCGGCAGCCAAGATCTAGGGAGAGAGACCCAGTACTTC.

This clone has a single count. The V and J genes are TRBV13 and TRBJ2-7, with D hard to call. V was shortened by 4 bases and J by 5 bases, with 12 bases between the two germline ends. The CDR3 covers 13 residues. CDR1 PRHDT and CDR2 FYEKMQ come from the germline V gene (reference sequence). CDR3 nucleotides: TGTGCCAGCAGCTCCCTGGCTACAGACGAGCAGTACTTC. Encoded protein: CASSSLATDEQYF. Based on the CDR3 plus reference TRBV13 and TRBJ2-7, the full variable domain is AAGVIQSPRHLIKEKRETATLKCYPIPRHDTVYWYQQGPGQDPQFLISFYEKMQSDKGSIPDRFSAQQFSDYHSELNMSSLELGDSALYFCASSSLATDEQYFGPGTRLTVT.

Note on this clone: At one end, the junction sequence differs from germline, possibly due to a read error. The V and J genes are TRBV11-2 and TRBJ2-7; D remains unclear. This CDR3 contains 13 residues. Germline lookup yields CDR1 SGHAT and CDR2 FQNNGV. CDR3 amino acids: CASSQAPSHEQYF. In DNA, the CDR3 is TGTGCCAGCAGCCAGGCCCCCTCCCACGAGCAGTACTTC. The whole variable domain, remainder taken from reference TRBV11-2 and TRBJ2-7, is EAGVAQSPRYKIIEKRQSVAFWCNPISGHATLYWYQQILGQGPKLLIQFQNNGVVDDSQLPKDRFSAERLKGVDSTLKIQPAKLEDSAVYLCASSQAPSHEQYFGPGTRLTVT.

The rearrangement links TRBV18 to TRBJ1-1; 8 nucleotides match TRBD1. This CDR3 region has 17 residues. The V gene end was trimmed by 6 bases and the J gene end by 4 bases; junction bases not matched to a gene: 16. Per germline, CDR1 KGHSH and CDR2 LQKENI. The CDR3 coding sequence is TGTGCCAGCTCCGAAACGACAGGGGTCGGGTTCAGCACTGAAGCTTTCTTT. Translation: CASSETTGVGFSTEAFF.

The chain is built from TRBV6-4 and TRBJ2-1; D not certain. Looked up from germline, CDR1 is MRHNA and CDR2 is SNTAGT. The length of the CDR3 is 16 residues. Trimming shortened V by 1 base and J by 0 bases, and 10 bases separated the two germline ends. The CDR3: CASSDFLRSSYNEQFF. The CDR3 coding sequence is TGTGCCAGCAGTGACTTCCTAAGGAGCTCCTACAATGAGCAGTTCTTC.

CDR3 nucleotides: TGCAGCGTTGAGGACGGGACCTACGAGCAGTACTTC. Translated, it gives CSVEDGTYEQYF. This chain joins TRBV29-1 and TRBJ2-7; D might be TRBD2 (5 bases). Germline values: CDR1 SQVTM, CDR2 ANQGSEA. CDR3 length: 12 amino acids. Trimming took 3 bases from V and 2 from J, leaving 8 bases between them.

The chain joins TRBV1 to TRBJ2-2; the DNA was not used to check the table's D call, TRBD2. TRBV1 is annotated as a pseudogene. This CDR3 region has 14 residues. DNA for the CDR3: TGCACCAGCAGCCAAGACGAGCGGGCCGGGGAGCTGTTTTTT. It yields the protein CTSSQDERAGELFF.

The chain carries TRBV29-1 and TRBJ1-4, with D possibly matching TRBD1 (6 bases). The CDR3 length is 13 residues. Trimming pared 6 bases from V and 8 bases from J, leaving 16 bases between. CDR1 is SQVTM, CDR2 ANQGSEA, per germline. The CDR3 DNA follows: TGCAGCGTCAACCAGGGGAGCGGGGAAAAACTGTTTTTT. It yields the protein CSVNQGSGEKLFF. Variable domain in full (rest from reference TRBV29-1 and TRBJ1-4): SAVISQKPSRDICQRGTSLTIQCQVDSQVTMMFWYRQQPGQSLTLIATANQGSEATYESGFVIDKFPISRPNLTFSTLTVSNMSPEDSSIYLCSVNQGSGEKLFFGSGTQLSVL.

This chain joins TRBV5-1 and TRBJ1-1, with a tentative D call TRBD1 (6 bases). V gave up 7 bases and J gave up 3 bases, with 19 bases separating them. Germline CDR1 reads SGHRS; CDR2 reads YFSETQ. This CDR3 is built from 15 residues. As DNA, the CDR3 is TGCGCCAGCCGCCGGGGGCCTAGAGCGGACACTGAAGCTTTCTTT. Protein product: CASRRGPRADTEAFF.

The chain links TRBV5-1 to TRBJ1-1; TRBD1 matches at 7 bases. Germline CDR1 is SGHRS and CDR2 is YFSETQ. This CDR3 is 13 amino acids long. V trimming: 0 bases; J trimming: 10 bases; junction bases outside the gene matches: 6. The CDR3 nucleotides are TGCGCCAGCAGCTTGGCCGGGGACAGCGGAGCTTTCTTT. Amino acid sequence: CASSLAGDSGAFF.

The rearrangement uses TRBV11-2 and TRBJ2-7; 8 bases align to TRBD2. This CDR3 spans 15 amino acids. V lost 5 bases to trimming and J lost 3 bases; unmatched junction nucleotides: 9. Germline V gene lookup returns CDR1 SGHAT and CDR2 FQNNGV. CDR3 DNA sequence: TGTGCCAGCAGCCCAGTACTAGCGGATTACTACGAGCAGTACTTC. Translation gives CASSPVLADYYEQYF.

In the case of this clone: The junction shows a germline mismatch at one end, possibly a read error. The chain uses TRBV6-1 and TRBJ1-5; no clear D gene. Germline CDR1 and CDR2: MNHNS and SASEGT. The CDR3 is 15 residues long. CDR3 DNA: TGTACCAGCAGTGAAGCGACAACCACAAATCAGCCCCAGCATTTT. Translating it yields CTSSEATTTNQPQHF.

The chain joins TRBV6-1 to TRBJ2-7, with unresolved D. CDR3 length: 11 amino acids. The V end lost 5 bases, the J end lost 5 bases, and 7 bases lay between the germline ends. Germline V gives CDR1 MNHNS, CDR2 SASEGT. CDR3: CASSPWDEQYF. In DNA form, the CDR3 reads TGTGCCAGCAGTCCTTGGGACGAGCAGTACTTC.

The chain is built from TRBV5-4 and TRBJ2-4, with D perhaps given as TRBD1 or TRBD2 (5 bases each). This CDR3 is built from 13 residues. V lost 5 bases, J lost 5 bases, and 11 bases lay in between. CDR1 is SGHNT, CDR2 YYREEE, per germline (reference sequence). The DNA of the CDR3 is TGTGCCAGCAGTAACCGGGACGAAAACATTCAGTACTTC. It yields the protein CASSNRDENIQYF.

The chain links TRBV5-1 to TRBJ2-1; perhaps D is TRBD1 or TRBD2 (6 bases each). Germline CDR1 and CDR2: SGHRS and YFSETQ. V was trimmed by 3 bases and J by 5 bases, leaving 15 bases between them. This CDR3 contains 15 residues. In nucleotides, the CDR3 is TGCGCCAGCAGCTCTGGAGGGGGGACACACAATGAGCAGTTCTTC. As protein: CASSSGGGTHNEQFF. The complete variable domain, with remaining parts taken from reference TRBV5-1 and TRBJ2-1, reads KAGVTQTPRYLIKTRGQQVTLSCSPISGHRSVSWYQQTPGQGLQFLFEYFSETQRNKGNFPGRFSGRQFSNSRSEMNVSTLELGDSALYLCASSSGGGTHNEQFFGPGTRLTVL.

The V call is TRBV6-5, the J call TRBJ2-5, with 8 bases fitting TRBD1. Germline V lookup: CDR1 MNHEY, CDR2 SVGAGI. The CDR3 loop spans 12 amino acids. V lost 6 bases and J lost 3; bases outside the gene matches: 0. CDR3 sequence: CASRQGEETQYF. CDR3 nucleotide sequence: TGTGCCAGCAGACAGGGGGAAGAGACCCAGTACTTC.

The chain carries TRBV4-1 and TRBJ1-2, with TRBD1 matching over 8 bases. The germline V gene has CDR1 MGHRA and CDR2 YSYEKL. V was clipped by 7 bases and J by 0 bases; unmatched bases: 7. The CDR3 has 15 amino acids. The CDR3 sequence is CASTQDRATNYGYTF. The CDR3 DNA follows: TGCGCCAGCACCCAGGACAGGGCAACTAACTATGGCTACACCTTC.

This rearrangement joins TRBV30 to TRBJ2-3; D is uncertain. This CDR3 comprises 15 residues. Per germline, CDR1 GTSNPN and CDR2 SVGIG (reference sequence). V lost 0 bases and J lost 0, with 10 bases in between. CDR3 region: CAWSVTTTSTDTQYF. For the CDR3, the DNA is TGTGCCTGGAGTGTAACTACCACTAGCACAGATACGCAGTATTTT.

The chain uses TRBV15 and TRBJ2-7; 9 nucleotides match TRBD2. The V gene end was trimmed by 5 bases and the J gene end by 2 bases; junction bases not matched to a gene: 7. Looked up from germline, CDR1 is LNHNV and CDR2 is YYDKDF (reference sequence). This CDR3 contains 15 residues. In DNA form, the CDR3 reads TGTGCCACCAGCCATACGACTAGCGGAGCCTACGAGCAGTACTTC. Translation: CATSHTTSGAYEQYF.

This rearrangement joins TRBV15 to TRBJ2-7; D not resolved. The V end lost 0 bases, the J end lost 4 bases, and 7 bases lay between the germline ends. This CDR3 contains 13 residues. Germline lookup yields CDR1 LNHNV and CDR2 YYDKDF (reference sequence). The CDR3 coding sequence is TGTGCCACCAGCAGAGATTTGGGGTACGAGCAGTACTTC. This sequence encodes CATSRDLGYEQYF.

This clone was picked up one time. The chain uses TRBV13 and TRBJ2-3; D is perhaps TRBD1 (6 bases). CDR1 and CDR2 (germline): PRHDT, FYEKMQ (reference sequence). This CDR3 is built from 14 residues. The germline V and J ends were trimmed by 5 bases and 1 base, with 10 bases remaining between them. The chain's CDR3 is CASSVQGGTDTQYF. In DNA form, the CDR3 reads TGTGCCAGCAGCGTACAGGGAGGCACAGATACGCAGTATTTT.

Points on this clone: Sequence at one end of the junction differs from germline and may be a read error. The V and J genes are TRBV28 and TRBJ1-6, with no clear D. Per the germline V gene, CDR1 is MDHEN and CDR2 is SYDVKM. The CDR3 is made up of 15 amino acids. The CDR3 coding sequence is TGTGCCAGCAGCCTGCGGGCAGTCTATAATCCACCCCTCCACTTT. Its translation: CASSLRAVYNPPLHF.